This T cell receptor (beta chain) was obtained from a study of cytomegalovirus exposure and HLA in healthy donors. This clone was observed a few times. Primers for the PCR totalled 60 Vbeta and 13 Jbeta. In the original analysis: A later analysis tallied 80 million or so unique TCR beta chains, approximately 11 million of them shared. Sequencing used immunoSEQ multiplex PCR; TCRdb keeps in-frame clones, though not all of them. From that table come the V and J calls and clone size; the DNA was used to work out D and trimming. The sample contains 130,000 or so clones, around 8.5% of which appear only once. There are 11 residues in the CDR3. V lost 0 bases, J lost 3 bases, and 3 bases lay in between. The V gene's germline CDR1 is GTSNPN and CDR2 SVGIG (reference sequence). Donors had nominal health at sampling but likely had unrecorded immune exposures.

The sequencing input was PBMCs. J is TRBJ2-7 and V is TRBV30, with D uncertain. The sequence was obtained from a man aged 35 to 55 in good health and CMV-seronegative. The CDR3, as DNA: TGTGCCTGGAGTGTATACTACGAGCAGTACTTC. It encodes CAWSVYYEQYF. Based on the CDR3 plus reference TRBV30 and TRBJ2-7, the full variable domain is SQTIHQWPATLVQPVGSPLSLECTVEGTSNPNLYWYRQAAGRGLQLLFYSVGIGQISSEVPQNLSASRPQDRQFILSSKKLLLSDSGFYLCAWSVYYEQYFGPGTRLTVT.